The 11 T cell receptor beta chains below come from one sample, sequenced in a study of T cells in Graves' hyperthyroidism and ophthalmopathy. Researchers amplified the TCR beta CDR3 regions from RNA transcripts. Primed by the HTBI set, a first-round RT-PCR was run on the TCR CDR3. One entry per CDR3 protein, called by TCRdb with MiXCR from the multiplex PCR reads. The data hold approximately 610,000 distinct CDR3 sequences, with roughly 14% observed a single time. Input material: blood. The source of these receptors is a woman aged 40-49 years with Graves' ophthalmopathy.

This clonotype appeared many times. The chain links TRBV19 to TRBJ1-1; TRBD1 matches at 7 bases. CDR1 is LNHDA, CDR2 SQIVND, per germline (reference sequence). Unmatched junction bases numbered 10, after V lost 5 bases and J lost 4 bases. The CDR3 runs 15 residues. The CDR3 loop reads CASSLQGTDFTEAFF. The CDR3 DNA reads TGTGCCAGTAGTTTACAGGGGACGGATTTCACTGAAGCTTTCTTT. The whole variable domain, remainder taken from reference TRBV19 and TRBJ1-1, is DGGITQSPKYLFRKEGQNVTLSCEQNLNHDAMYWYRQDPGQGLRLIYYSQIVNDFQKGDIAEGYSVSREKKESFPLTVTSAQKNPTAFYLCASSLQGTDFTEAFFGQGTRLTVV.

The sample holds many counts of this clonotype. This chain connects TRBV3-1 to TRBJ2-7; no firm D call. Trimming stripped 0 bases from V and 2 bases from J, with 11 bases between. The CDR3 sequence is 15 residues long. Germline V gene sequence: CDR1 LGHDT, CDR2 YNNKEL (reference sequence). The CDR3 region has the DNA TGTGCCAGCAGCCAAGATCCGGACGGAACCTACGAGCAGTACTTC. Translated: CASSQDPDGTYEQYF.

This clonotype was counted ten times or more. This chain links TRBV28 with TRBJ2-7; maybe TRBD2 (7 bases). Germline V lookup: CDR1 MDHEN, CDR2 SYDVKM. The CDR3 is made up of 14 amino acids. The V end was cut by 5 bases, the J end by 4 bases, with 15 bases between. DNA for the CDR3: TGTGCCAGCAGTACCCGGGGGGCCTTGTACGAGCAGTACTTC. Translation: CASSTRGALYEQYF.

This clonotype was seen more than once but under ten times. CDR3: CSAVGGGHNEQFF. For the CDR3, the DNA is TGCAGCGCCGTGGGAGGAGGTCACAATGAGCAGTTCTTC. V is TRBV29-1 and J is TRBJ2-1, with TRBD2 as a possible D gene (6 bases). In germline, CDR1 is SQVTM, CDR2 ANQGSEA. The V end lost 7 bases, the J end lost 5 bases, and 15 bases lay between the germline ends. The CDR3 loop spans 13 amino acids.

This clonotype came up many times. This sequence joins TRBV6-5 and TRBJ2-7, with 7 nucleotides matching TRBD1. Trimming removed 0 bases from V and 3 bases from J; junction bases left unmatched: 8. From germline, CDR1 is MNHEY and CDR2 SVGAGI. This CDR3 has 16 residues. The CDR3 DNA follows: TGTGCCAGCAGTTACTCAAACAGGGGAACGGGCTACGAGCAGTACTTC. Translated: CASSYSNRGTGYEQYF.

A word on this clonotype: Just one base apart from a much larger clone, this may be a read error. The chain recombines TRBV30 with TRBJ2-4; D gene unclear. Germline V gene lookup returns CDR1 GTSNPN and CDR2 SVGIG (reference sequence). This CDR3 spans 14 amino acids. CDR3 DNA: TGTGCCTGGTTGGGCCATCCCCGCAAAGACATTCAGTACTTC. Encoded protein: CAWLGHPRKDIQYF.

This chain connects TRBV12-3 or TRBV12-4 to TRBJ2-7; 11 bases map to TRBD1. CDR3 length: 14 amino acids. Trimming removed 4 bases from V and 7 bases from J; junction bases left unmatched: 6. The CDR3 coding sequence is TGTGCCAGCAGTTCCGGGACAGGGGGGATAGAGCAGTACTTC. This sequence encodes CASSSGTGGIEQYF.

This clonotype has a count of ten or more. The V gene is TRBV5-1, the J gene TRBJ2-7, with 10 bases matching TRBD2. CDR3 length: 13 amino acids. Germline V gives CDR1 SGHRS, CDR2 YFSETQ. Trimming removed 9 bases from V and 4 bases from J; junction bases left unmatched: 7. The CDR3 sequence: CATSSGSGYEQYF. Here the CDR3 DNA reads TGCGCCACTTCTAGCGGGAGTGGATACGAGCAGTACTTC.

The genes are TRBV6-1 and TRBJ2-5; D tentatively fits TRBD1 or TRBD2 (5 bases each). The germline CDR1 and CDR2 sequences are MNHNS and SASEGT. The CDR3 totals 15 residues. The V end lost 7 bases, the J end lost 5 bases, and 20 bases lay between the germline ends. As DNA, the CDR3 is TGTGCCAGCACGTCATTGGGGCAGCGGATGGAGACCCAGTACTTC. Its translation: CASTSLGQRMETQYF.

The CDR3 DNA reads as TGTGCCAGCAGCTTGACGGGAAGTCACTACTCTGGAAACACCATATATTTT. This translates into CASSLTGSHYSGNTIYF. The chain carries TRBV5-4 and TRBJ1-3, with D unresolved. Trimming stripped 1 base from V and 0 bases from J, with 14 bases between. There are 17 residues in the CDR3. The germline gives CDR1 SGHNT, CDR2 YYREEE (reference sequence).

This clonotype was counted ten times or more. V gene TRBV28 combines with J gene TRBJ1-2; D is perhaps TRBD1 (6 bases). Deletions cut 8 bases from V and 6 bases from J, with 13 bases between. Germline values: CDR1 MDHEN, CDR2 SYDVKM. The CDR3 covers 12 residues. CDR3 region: CASCPRGDGYTF. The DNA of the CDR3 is TGTGCCAGCTGTCCAAGGGGGGATGGCTACACCTTC.